This TCR beta chain stems from a study of blood T cells in healthy people across ages. The wider study: For every two T cells, template switching captured about one barcoded beta molecule.

Study-level findings and limits: Roughly linear age-related decline in beta diversity appeared, significant by age 40. CMV infection status of these donors was not known.

CDR3 length equals 14 residues. In germline, CDR1 is SGHTA, CDR2 FQGTGA. J was trimmed by 3 bases and V by 5 bases; bases with no gene match: 1. Using a J-beta primer mix together with a sample-barcoded 5' primer, a second PCR was run for about 7 to 12 cycles. Each cDNA molecule carried a tag from a template-switch adaptor that contained 12 random nucleotides. TCRdb re-analysed the 5' RACE reads in MiXCR, keeping a single row per CDR3 protein. The data show approximately 600,000 distinct CDR3 sequences, about 54% seen once. In the case of this clonotype: Antigen: not known.

The chain couples TRBV7-3 to TRBJ2-3; 11 positions agree with TRBD2. This sequence was found in a man in his sixties in good health. Sequenced: blood. Here the CDR3 DNA reads TGTGCCAGCAGCCGACTAGCGGGGACAGATACGCAGTATTTT. Its translation: CASSRLAGTDTQYF.